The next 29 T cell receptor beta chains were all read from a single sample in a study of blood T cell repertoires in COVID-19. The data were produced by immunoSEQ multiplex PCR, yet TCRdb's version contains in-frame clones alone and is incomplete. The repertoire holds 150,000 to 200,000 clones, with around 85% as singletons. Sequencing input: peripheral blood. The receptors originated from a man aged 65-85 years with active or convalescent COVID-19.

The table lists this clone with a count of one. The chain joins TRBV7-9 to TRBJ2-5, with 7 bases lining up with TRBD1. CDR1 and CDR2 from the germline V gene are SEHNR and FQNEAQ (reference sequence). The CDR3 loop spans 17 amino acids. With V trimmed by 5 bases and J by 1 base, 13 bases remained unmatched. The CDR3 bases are TGTGCCAGCAGCCCATGGCTTACCGGGACAGCCCAAGAGACCCAGTACTTC. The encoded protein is CASSPWLTGTAQETQYF. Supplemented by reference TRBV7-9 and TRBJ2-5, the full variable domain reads DTGVSQNPRHKITKRGQNVTFRCDPISEHNRLYWYRQTLGQGPEFLTYFQNEAQLEKSRLLSDRFSAERPKGSFSTLEIQRTEQGDSAMYLCASSPWLTGTAQETQYFGPGTRLLVL.

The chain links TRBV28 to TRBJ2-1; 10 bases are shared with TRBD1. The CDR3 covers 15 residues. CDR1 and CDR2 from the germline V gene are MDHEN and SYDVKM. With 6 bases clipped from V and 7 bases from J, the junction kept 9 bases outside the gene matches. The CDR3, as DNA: TGTGCCAGCAGATCGCCGGGACAGGGGCTTAATGAGCAGTTCTTC. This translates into CASRSPGQGLNEQFF.

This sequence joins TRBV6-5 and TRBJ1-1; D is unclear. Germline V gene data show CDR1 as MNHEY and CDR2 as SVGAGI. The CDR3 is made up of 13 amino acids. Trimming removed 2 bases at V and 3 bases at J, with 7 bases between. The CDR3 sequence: CASSYTQYTEAFF. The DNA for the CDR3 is TGTGCCAGCAGTTACACCCAGTACACTGAAGCTTTCTTT.

The CDR3 protein is CASSLIGVGELFF. In DNA form, the CDR3 reads TGTGCCAGCAGCTTGATAGGGGTCGGTGAGCTGTTTTTT. The chain is built from TRBV5-4 and TRBJ2-2; a weak D match, TRBD1 (5 bases). The germline V and J ends were trimmed by 1 base and 11 bases, with 12 bases remaining between them. The CDR3 is 13 residues long. CDR1 and CDR2 (germline): SGHNT, YYREEE (reference sequence). The full variable domain, its missing parts supplied by reference TRBV5-4 and TRBJ2-2, is ETGVTQSPTHLIKTRGQQVTLRCSSQSGHNTVSWYQQALGQGPQFIFQYYREEENGRGNFPPRFSGLQFPNYSSELNVNALELDDSALYLCASSLIGVGELFFGEGSRLTVL.

CDR3 protein: CASSLPGGGYTGELFF. The CDR3 region has the DNA TGTGCCAGCAGTTTACCGGGGGGAGGGTACACCGGGGAGCTGTTTTTT. The chain is built from TRBV28 and TRBJ2-2; 7 bases line up with TRBD2. Trimming removed 2 bases from V and 3 bases from J; junction bases left unmatched: 6. Germline V gene lookup returns CDR1 MDHEN and CDR2 SYDVKM. The CDR3 runs to 16 residues.

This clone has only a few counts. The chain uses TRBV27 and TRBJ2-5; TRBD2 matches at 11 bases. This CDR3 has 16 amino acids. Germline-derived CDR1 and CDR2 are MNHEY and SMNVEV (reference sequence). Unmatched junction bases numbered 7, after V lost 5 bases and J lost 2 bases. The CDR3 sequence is CASSPQTSGAQETQYF. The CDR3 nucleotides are TGTGCCAGCAGTCCCCAGACTAGCGGGGCACAAGAGACCCAGTACTTC.

For the CDR3, the DNA is TGTGCCAGCAGTTTATCCGCGGACACTGAAGCTTTCTTT. It is translated as CASSLSADTEAFF. The chain combines TRBV28 with TRBJ1-1; no firm D call. This CDR3 spans 13 amino acids. Trimming stripped 1 base from V and 3 bases from J, with 6 bases between. From germline, CDR1 is MDHEN and CDR2 SYDVKM.

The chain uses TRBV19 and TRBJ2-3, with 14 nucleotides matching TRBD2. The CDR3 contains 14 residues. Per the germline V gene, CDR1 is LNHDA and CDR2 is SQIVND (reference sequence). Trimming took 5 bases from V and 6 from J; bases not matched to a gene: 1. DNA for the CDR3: TGTGCCAGTAGTCGGACTAGCGGGGGGGATACGCAGTATTTT. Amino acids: CASSRTSGGDTQYF.

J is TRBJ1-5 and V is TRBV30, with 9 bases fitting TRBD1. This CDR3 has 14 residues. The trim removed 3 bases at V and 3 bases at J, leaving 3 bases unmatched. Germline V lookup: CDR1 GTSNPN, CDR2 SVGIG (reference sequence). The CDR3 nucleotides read TGTGCCTGGAGGACAGGGGGGGACAATCAGCCCCAGCATTTT. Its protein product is CAWRTGGDNQPQHF. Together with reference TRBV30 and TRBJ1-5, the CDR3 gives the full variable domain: SQTIHQWPATLVQPVGSPLSLECTVEGTSNPNLYWYRQAAGRGLQLLFYSVGIGQISSEVPQNLSASRPQDRQFILSSKKLLLSDSGFYLCAWRTGGDNQPQHFGDGTRLSIL.

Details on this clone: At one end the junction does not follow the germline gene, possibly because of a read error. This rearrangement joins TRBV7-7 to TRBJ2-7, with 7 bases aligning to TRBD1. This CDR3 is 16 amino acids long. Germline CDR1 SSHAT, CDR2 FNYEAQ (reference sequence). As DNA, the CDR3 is TGTGCTAGCAGCCCCGGGGTTGGGACAGCTTACTACGAGCAGTACTTC. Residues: CASSPGVGTAYYEQYF.

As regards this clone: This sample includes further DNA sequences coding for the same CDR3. CDR3 amino acids: CASSPGGETQYF. The CDR3 DNA follows: TGTGCCAGCTCACCAGGGGGGGAGACCCAGTACTTC. J is TRBJ2-5 and V is TRBV18; D is perhaps TRBD2 (6 bases). The CDR3 is 12 amino acids. V was pared by 2 bases and J by 5 bases, with 6 bases between. CDR1 and CDR2 (germline): KGHSH, LQKENI.

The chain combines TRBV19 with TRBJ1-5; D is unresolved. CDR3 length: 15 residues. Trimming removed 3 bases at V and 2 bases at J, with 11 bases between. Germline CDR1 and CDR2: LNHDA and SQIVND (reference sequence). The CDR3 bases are TGTGCCAGTAGTATCCCCCCGGGAGGCAATCAGCCCCAGCATTTT. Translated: CASSIPPGGNQPQHF.

The CDR3 bases are TGTGCCAGCATCACGGGGGGACAGGGTTTATCTCAAGGCTACACCTTC. This codes for CASITGGQGLSQGYTF. The gene calls are TRBV6-4 and TRBJ1-2, with TRBD1 matching over 9 bases. V lost 7 bases to trimming and J lost 8 bases; unmatched junction nucleotides: 17. The CDR3 extends over 16 amino acids. Germline V gene sequence: CDR1 MRHNA, CDR2 SNTAGT.

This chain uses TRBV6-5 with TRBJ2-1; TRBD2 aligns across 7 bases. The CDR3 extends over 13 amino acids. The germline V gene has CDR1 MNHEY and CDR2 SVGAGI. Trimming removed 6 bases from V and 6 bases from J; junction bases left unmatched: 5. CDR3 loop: CASRPTGGNEQFF. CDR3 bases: TGTGCCAGCAGGCCGACGGGGGGCAATGAGCAGTTCTTC.

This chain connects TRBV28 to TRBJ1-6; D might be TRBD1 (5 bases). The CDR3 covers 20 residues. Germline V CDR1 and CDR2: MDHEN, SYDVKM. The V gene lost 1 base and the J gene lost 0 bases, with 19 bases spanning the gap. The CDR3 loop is CASSLSPLLGPSSYNSPLHF. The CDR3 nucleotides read TGTGCCAGCAGTTTATCGCCTCTCCTGGGGCCGAGCTCCTATAATTCACCCCTCCACTTT.

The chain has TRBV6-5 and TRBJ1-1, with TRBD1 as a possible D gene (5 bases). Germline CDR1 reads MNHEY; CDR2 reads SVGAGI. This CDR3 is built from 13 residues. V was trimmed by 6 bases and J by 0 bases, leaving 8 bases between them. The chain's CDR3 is CASRVRVNTEAFF. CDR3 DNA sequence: TGTGCCAGCAGGGTCAGGGTGAACACTGAAGCTTTCTTT.

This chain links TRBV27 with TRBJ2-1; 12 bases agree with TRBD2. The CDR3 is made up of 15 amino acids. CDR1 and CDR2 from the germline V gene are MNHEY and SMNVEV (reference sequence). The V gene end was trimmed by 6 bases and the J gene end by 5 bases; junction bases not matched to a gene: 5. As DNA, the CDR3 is TGTGCCAGCAGCCTCAGACTAGCGGGAGACAATGAGCAGTTCTTC. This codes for CASSLRLAGDNEQFF.

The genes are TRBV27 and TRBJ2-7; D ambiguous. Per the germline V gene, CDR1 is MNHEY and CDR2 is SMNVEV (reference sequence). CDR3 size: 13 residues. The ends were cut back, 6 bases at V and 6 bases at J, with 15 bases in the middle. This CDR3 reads CASRGALSSEQYF. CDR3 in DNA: TGTGCCAGCAGAGGAGCGCTGAGCAGCGAGCAGTACTTC.

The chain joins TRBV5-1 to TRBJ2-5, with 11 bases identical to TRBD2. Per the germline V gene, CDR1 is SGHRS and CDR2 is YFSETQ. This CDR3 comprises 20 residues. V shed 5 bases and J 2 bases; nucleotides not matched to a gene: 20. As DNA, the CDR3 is TGCGCCAGCAGTTCCCCGAAGACTAGCGGGAAGGTTTTCCAACAAGAGACCCAGTACTTC. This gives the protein CASSSPKTSGKVFQQETQYF.

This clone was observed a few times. CDR3 region: CASSSIVHQPGGARETQYF. DNA of the CDR3: TGTGCCAGCAGTTCCATCGTCCATCAGCCGGGGGGGGCTAGGGAGACCCAGTACTTC. The rearrangement links TRBV28 to TRBJ2-5, with TRBD2 matching 8 bases. The length of the CDR3 is 19 residues. Germline loops: CDR1 MDHEN, CDR2 SYDVKM. J lost 5 bases, V lost 4 bases, and 21 bases had no gene match.

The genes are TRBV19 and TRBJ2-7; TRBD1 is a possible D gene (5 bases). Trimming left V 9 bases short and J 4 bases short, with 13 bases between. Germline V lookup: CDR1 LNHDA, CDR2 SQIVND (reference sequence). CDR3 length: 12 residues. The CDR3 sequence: CASQQGDYEQYF. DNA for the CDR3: TGTGCCAGCCAGCAAGGGGATTACGAGCAGTACTTC.

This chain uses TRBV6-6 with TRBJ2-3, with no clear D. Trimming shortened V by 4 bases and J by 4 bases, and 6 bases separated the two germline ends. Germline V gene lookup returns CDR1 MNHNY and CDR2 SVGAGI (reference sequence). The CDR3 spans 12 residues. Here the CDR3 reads CASSLFPDTQYF. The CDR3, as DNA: TGTGCCAGCAGTTTATTTCCAGATACGCAGTATTTT.

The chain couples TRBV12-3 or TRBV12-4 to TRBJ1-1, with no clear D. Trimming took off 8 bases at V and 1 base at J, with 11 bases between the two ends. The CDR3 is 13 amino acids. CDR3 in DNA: TGTGCCAGCCTAAAAATAAGGAACACTGAAGCTTTCTTT. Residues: CASLKIRNTEAFF.

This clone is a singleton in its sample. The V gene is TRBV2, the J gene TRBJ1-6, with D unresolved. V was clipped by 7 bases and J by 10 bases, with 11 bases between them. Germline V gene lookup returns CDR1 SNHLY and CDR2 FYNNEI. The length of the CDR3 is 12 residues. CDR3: CASKTDKSPLHF. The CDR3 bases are TGTGCCAGCAAGACCGACAAATCACCCCTCCACTTT.

The CDR3 bases are TGTGCCAGCAGCACAGGAGGGAGCTCCTACGAGCAGTACTTC. Translating gives CASSTGGSSYEQYF. V gene TRBV7-9 combines with J gene TRBJ2-7; TRBD2 is a possible D gene (6 bases). V lost 5 bases, J lost 0 bases, and 11 bases lay in between. The CDR3 is 14 amino acids. In germline, CDR1 is SEHNR, CDR2 FQNEAQ (reference sequence). Full variable domain (outside the CDR3, taken from reference TRBV7-9 and TRBJ2-7): DTGVSQNPRHKITKRGQNVTFRCDPISEHNRLYWYRQTLGQGPEFLTYFQNEAQLEKSRLLSDRFSAERPKGSFSTLEIQRTEQGDSAMYLCASSTGGSSYEQYFGPGTRLTVT.

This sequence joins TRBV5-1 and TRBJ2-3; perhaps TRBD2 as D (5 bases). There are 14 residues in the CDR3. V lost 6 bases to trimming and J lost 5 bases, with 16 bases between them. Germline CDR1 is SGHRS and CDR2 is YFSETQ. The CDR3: CASKPWGDGDTQYF. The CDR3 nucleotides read TGCGCCAGCAAGCCTTGGGGAGACGGAGATACGCAGTATTTT.

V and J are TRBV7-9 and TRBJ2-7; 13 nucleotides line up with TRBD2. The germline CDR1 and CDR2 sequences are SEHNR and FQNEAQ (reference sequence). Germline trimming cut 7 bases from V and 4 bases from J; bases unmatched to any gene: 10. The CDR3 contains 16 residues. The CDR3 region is CASTRGLAGDVYEQYF. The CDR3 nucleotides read TGTGCCAGCACCCGCGGACTAGCGGGAGATGTGTACGAGCAGTACTTC.

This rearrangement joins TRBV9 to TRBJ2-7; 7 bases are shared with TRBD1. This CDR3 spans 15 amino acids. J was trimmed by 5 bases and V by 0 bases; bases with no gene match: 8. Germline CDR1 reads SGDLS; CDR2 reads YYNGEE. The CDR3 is CASSVGQGVINEQYF. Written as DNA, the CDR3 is TGTGCCAGCAGCGTAGGGCAGGGGGTGATTAACGAGCAGTACTTC. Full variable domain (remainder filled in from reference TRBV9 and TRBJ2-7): DSGVTQTPKHLITATGQRVTLRCSPRSGDLSVYWYQQSLDQGLQFLIQYYNGEERAKGNILERFSAQQFPDLHSELNLSSLELGDSALYFCASSVGQGVINEQYFGPGTRLTVT.

DNA for the CDR3: TGTGCCAGCAGCGCCCGACAGGGGGATCAGCCCCAGCATTTT. It translates to CASSARQGDQPQHF. The chain is built from TRBV6-5 and TRBJ1-5; 9 nucleotides align to TRBD1. The CDR3 totals 14 residues. Germline trimming cut 6 bases from V and 5 bases from J; bases unmatched to any gene: 5. Germline CDR1 and CDR2: MNHEY and SVGAGI.